This TCR beta chain was captured by sequencing in a study of breast tumors, draining lymph nodes, adjacent tissues. Broader study findings: That most tumor T cells come from lymph nodes remained unproven. Tumors had less TCR diversity than lymph nodes, more than nontumor tissue. Compared with basal-like, luminal-like tumors shared significantly more repertoire with nontumor tissue. Findings are consistent with lymph node origin and intratumoral expansion of most tumor T cells.

This clonotype was seen more than once but under ten times. Its specificity is unknown. The CDR3 sequence is 16 residues long. Trimming removed 5 bases from V and 2 bases from J; junction bases left unmatched: 10. Per germline, CDR1 SGHVS and CDR2 FQNEAQ. The lymph nodes were axillary draining lymph nodes from breast cancer patients. TCRdb reanalysed the multiplex PCR reads using MiXCR and keeps one entry per CDR3 protein. The sample lists 150,000 to 200,000 distinct CDR3 sequences; roughly 35% were seen once. The receptor was derived from a female donor with breast cancer. Some clones in this sample may be carry-over from other donors' samples. Sequencing was carried out using axillary lymph node tissue. The chain is built from TRBV7-8 and TRBJ2-7; TRBD2 aligns across 9 bases. In nucleotides, the CDR3 is TGTGCCAGCAGCAATCTAATGACTAGCGGCGCCTACGAGCAGTACTTC. Translating gives CASSNLMTSGAYEQYF.